The present T cell receptor (beta chain) was sequenced within a study of Graves' ophthalmopathy and Graves' hyperthyroidism. Whole-study results and caveats: Ophthalmopathy cases were distinguished from stable hyperthyroidism by a 13-signature model, reaching approximately 88% sensitivity and around 80% specificity.

This clonotype turned up a few times. The antigen remains undetermined. TCR beta CDR3 amplification used RNA transcripts. HTBI primers primed a first-round RT-PCR, and a second-round multiplex PCR followed. TCRdb analysed the multiplex PCR reads with MiXCR anew, one entry per CDR3 protein. The sample holds about 700,000 distinct CDR3 sequences, roughly 40% seen once. Ophthalmopathic donors had moderate-to-severe activity, CAS ≥3 and NOSPECS ≥4, with disease that had lasted under 3 months. Exclusion applied to patients with other autoimmune diseases, uncontrolled infections, pregnancy or lactation. The trim removed 5 bases at V and 9 bases at J, leaving 11 bases unmatched. Germline lookup yields CDR1 SEHNR and CDR2 FQNEAQ (reference sequence). This CDR3 spans 15 amino acids.

What was sequenced was peripheral blood. The chain couples TRBV7-9 to TRBJ1-5; 9 positions match TRBD1. The clonotype comes from an adult man with Graves' ophthalmopathy. The chain's CDR3 is CASSQGGQGEWPQHF. CDR3 in DNA: TGTGCCAGCAGCCAGGGGGGACAGGGAGAATGGCCCCAGCATTTT.